This T cell receptor beta chain was sequenced in a study of response to subunit inactivated influenza vaccine. As concerns this clonotype: Its antigen is not known.

TCRdb re-analysed the RT-PCR reads in MiXCR, keeping a single row per CDR3 protein. The sample includes fewer than 700,000 distinct CDR3 sequences, 10% to 15% of them seen just once. Germline values: CDR1 SGHRS, CDR2 YFSETQ. The CDR3 extends over 15 amino acids. Trimming removed 7 bases from V and 0 bases from J, with 17 bases in between. Findings of the study overall: Each seasonal influenza vaccination recruits few new T cells, the authors suggested.

The chain joins TRBV5-1 to TRBJ2-7; maybe TRBD1 (6 bases). This receptor was obtained from a man aged 50-59 years who received an inactivated influenza vaccine. This material consisted of PBMCs from blood, taken 45 days after vaccination. Written as DNA, the CDR3 is TGCGCCAGCCGGTTGGGGACACAGAGCTCCTACGAGCAGTACTTC. It is translated as CASRLGTQSSYEQYF.